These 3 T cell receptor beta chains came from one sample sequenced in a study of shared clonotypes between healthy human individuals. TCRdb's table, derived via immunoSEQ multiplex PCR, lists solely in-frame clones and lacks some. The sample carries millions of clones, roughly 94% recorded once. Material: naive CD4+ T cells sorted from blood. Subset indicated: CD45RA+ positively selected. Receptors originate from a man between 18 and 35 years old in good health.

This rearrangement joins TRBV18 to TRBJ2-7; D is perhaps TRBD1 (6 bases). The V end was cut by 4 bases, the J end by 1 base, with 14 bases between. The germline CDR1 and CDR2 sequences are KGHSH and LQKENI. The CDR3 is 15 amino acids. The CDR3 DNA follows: TGTGCCAGCTCACATGGACAGACAATATCCTACGAGCAGTACTTC. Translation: CASSHGQTISYEQYF.

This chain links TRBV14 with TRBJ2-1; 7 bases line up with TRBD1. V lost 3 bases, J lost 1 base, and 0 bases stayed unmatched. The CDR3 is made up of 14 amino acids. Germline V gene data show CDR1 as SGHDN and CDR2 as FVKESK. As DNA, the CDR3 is TGTGCCAGCAGCCAGACAGGGTCCTACAATGAGCAGTTCTTC. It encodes CASSQTGSYNEQFF.

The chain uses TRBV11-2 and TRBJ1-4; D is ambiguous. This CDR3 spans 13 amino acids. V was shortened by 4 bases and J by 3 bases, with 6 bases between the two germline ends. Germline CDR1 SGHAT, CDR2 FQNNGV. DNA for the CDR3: TGTGCCAGCAGCTCCCGGGCTAATGAAAAACTGTTTTTT. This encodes CASSSRANEKLFF.